What follows describes a single T cell receptor (beta chain). These data originate in a study of T cell changes during pregnancy in multiple sclerosis. TCRdb keeps only in-frame clones here, not all; method: immunoSEQ multiplex PCR. The sample carries about 58,000 clones, roughly nine tenths recorded once. This receptor was identified in a female donor in good health, enrolled as a control in a pregnancy study. Sequencing used CD4+ T cells from peripheral blood mononuclear cells, obtained after pregnancy.

CDR3 nucleotides: TGTGCCAGCAGCTCGAACACGAAACAGGGATTTAAAAACTATGGCTACACCTTC. Amino acid sequence: CASSSNTKQGFKNYGYTF. J is TRBJ1-2 and V is TRBV11-2; D possibly corresponds to TRBD1 (6 bases). There are 18 residues in the CDR3. The V gene's germline CDR1 is SGHAT and CDR2 FQNNGV. V was pared by 4 bases and J by 2 bases, with 23 bases between. The full variable domain, its missing parts supplied by reference TRBV11-2 and TRBJ1-2, is EAGVAQSPRYKIIEKRQSVAFWCNPISGHATLYWYQQILGQGPKLLIQFQNNGVVDDSQLPKDRFSAERLKGVDSTLKIQPAKLEDSAVYLCASSSNTKQGFKNYGYTFGSGTRLTVV.